The 14 T cell receptor beta chains in this list originate from one sample, sequenced in a study of blood T cell repertoires in COVID-19 (dated by TCRdb to 2018 to 2020). The library was obtained by the immunoSEQ multiplex PCR assay. TCRdb stores this immuneACCESS table with in-frame sequences only. Part of the clones is absent; in the studies checked, under half of the shortfall reflects unresolved V genes, and no reason is known for the rest. The sample has under 250,000 clones on record, 89% of them singletons. The ten biggest clones cover roughly 5% of the sample. Sequencing was done on a sample of peripheral blood. The receptors originated from a woman between 40 and 55 years old with acute or convalescent COVID-19.

The chain uses TRBV2 and TRBJ1-2, with D unresolved. The germline V and J ends were trimmed by 0 bases and 4 bases, with 12 bases remaining between them. Looked up from germline, CDR1 is SNHLY and CDR2 is FYNNEI. This CDR3 contains 15 residues. The CDR3 reads CASSEAKTPLYGYTF. The CDR3 DNA is TGTGCCAGCAGTGAAGCGAAAACACCTCTCTATGGCTACACCTTC.

CDR3 in amino acids: CASSSTGQGGSTEAFF. CDR3 nucleotide sequence: TGTGCCAGCAGCTCCACGGGACAGGGAGGGAGCACTGAAGCTTTCTTT. The chain carries TRBV7-3 and TRBJ1-1, with 9 bases lining up with TRBD1. This CDR3 comprises 16 residues. The germline V gene encodes CDR1 SGHTA and CDR2 FQGTGA. Unmatched junction bases numbered 10, after V lost 4 bases and J lost 4 bases.

This chain joins TRBV5-5 and TRBJ1-1, with a possible D match to TRBD1 (6 bases). This CDR3 has 16 residues. Trimming took off 0 bases at V and 6 bases at J, with 18 bases between the two ends. Per germline, CDR1 SGHKS and CDR2 YYEKEE (reference sequence). CDR3 bases: TGTGCCAGCAGCTTGGTCGGGGGGCGAAGGAGCCCTGAAGCTTTCTTT. Amino acid sequence: CASSLVGGRRSPEAFF.

CDR3 nucleotides: TGCGCCAGCAGCCCTAGCGGGAGGAACACCGGGGAGCTGTTTTTT. Translating it yields CASSPSGRNTGELFF. The chain joins TRBV5-1 to TRBJ2-2, with TRBD2 matching 10 bases. Losses at the gene ends were 4 bases for V and 1 base for J; bases not matched to a gene: 1. The CDR3 length is 15 residues. The germline CDR1 and CDR2 sequences are SGHRS and YFSETQ.

The chain uses TRBV3-1 (or the pseudogene TRBV3-2) and TRBJ1-2; D gene unclear. CDR3 size: 12 residues. The V end was cut by 0 bases, the J end by 8 bases, with 7 bases between. Germline V gene sequence: CDR1 LGHDT, CDR2 YNNKEL (reference sequence). The CDR3 region has the DNA TGTGCCAGCAGCCAAGATTTCTCCGGCTACACCTTC. Protein: CASSQDFSGYTF.

This chain uses TRBV19 with TRBJ1-5; D is undetermined. This CDR3 contains 13 residues. Germline V gene lookup returns CDR1 LNHDA and CDR2 SQIVND (reference sequence). Deletions cut 2 bases from V and 4 bases from J, with 6 bases between. CDR3 loop: CASSISLNQPQHF. CDR3 in DNA: TGTGCCAGTAGTATAAGCCTTAATCAGCCCCAGCATTTT.

The genes are TRBV28 and TRBJ1-2; 7 bases agree with TRBD1. This CDR3 has 13 amino acids. Germline V CDR1 and CDR2: MDHEN, SYDVKM. J gave up 4 bases and V 2 bases, and 1 base lay outside the gene matches. The CDR3 sequence is CASSLRGPYGYTF. DNA for the CDR3: TGTGCCAGCAGTTTAAGGGGGCCCTATGGCTACACCTTC.

V gene TRBV2 combines with J gene TRBJ1-1, with 8 bases lining up with TRBD1. CDR1 and CDR2 from the germline V gene are SNHLY and FYNNEI. The CDR3 covers 13 residues. The V segment lost 7 bases and the J segment 6 bases; nucleotides outside the gene matches: 7. The CDR3 sequence is CASIGQGRAEAFF. DNA for the CDR3: TGTGCCAGCATTGGACAGGGCAGGGCTGAAGCTTTCTTT.

This chain connects TRBV7-6 to TRBJ1-2; TRBD1 matches 8 bases. Germline loops: CDR1 SGHVS, CDR2 FNYEAQ. CDR3 length equals 16 residues. The trim removed 5 bases at V and 4 bases at J, leaving 12 bases unmatched. The CDR3 protein is CASSSHEQGASYGYTF. CDR3 coding DNA: TGTGCCAGCAGCAGCCACGAGCAGGGGGCTAGCTATGGCTACACCTTC. Together with reference TRBV7-6 and TRBJ1-2, the CDR3 gives the full variable domain: GAGVSQSPRYKVTKRGQDVALRCDPISGHVSLYWYRQALGQGPEFLTYFNYEAQQDKSGLPNDRFSAERPEGSISTLTIQRTEQRDSAMYRCASSSHEQGASYGYTFGSGTRLTVV.

The chain is built from TRBV5-6 and TRBJ2-6; D ambiguous. V was cut by 0 bases and J by 4 bases, with 11 bases left in between. Germline CDR1 SGHDT, CDR2 YYEEEE. CDR3 size: 16 residues. The CDR3 sequence: CASSLAENPGANVLTF. CDR3 sequence (DNA): TGTGCCAGCAGCTTGGCTGAGAACCCGGGGGCCAACGTCCTGACTTTC.

The V and J genes are TRBV7-8 and TRBJ1-5; D possibly corresponds to TRBD1 (5 bases). The V and J ends lost 5 bases and 0 bases respectively, with 17 bases between them. There are 17 residues in the CDR3. The V gene's germline CDR1 is SGHVS and CDR2 FQNEAQ. The CDR3, as DNA: TGTGCCAGCAGCGGCAGGGATCCCGGTTATAGCAATCAGCCCCAGCATTTT. Its translation: CASSGRDPGYSNQPQHF.

This sequence joins TRBV7-9 and TRBJ2-1; 7 bases align to TRBD2. CDR1 is SEHNR, CDR2 FQNEAQ, per germline (reference sequence). The CDR3 length is 17 residues. J gave up 1 base and V 5 bases, and 11 bases lay outside the gene matches. CDR3 sequence: CASSPRGRGRSYNEQFF. The CDR3 bases are TGTGCCAGCAGCCCTCGGGGGAGGGGACGGTCCTACAATGAGCAGTTCTTC.

This chain links TRBV7-9 with TRBJ1-1, with no clear D. Trimming removed 3 bases at V and 2 bases at J, with 13 bases between. The germline gives CDR1 SEHNR, CDR2 FQNEAQ (reference sequence). There are 15 residues in the CDR3. CDR3 loop: CASSFISRPNTEAFF. The CDR3 coding sequence is TGTGCCAGCAGCTTCATATCGCGGCCCAACACTGAAGCTTTCTTT.

The V call is TRBV12-3 or TRBV12-4, the J call TRBJ1-6, with 8 bases aligning to TRBD1. This CDR3 is built from 13 residues. The trim removed 6 bases at V and 6 bases at J, leaving 1 base unmatched. CDR3 residues: CASRGQGNSPLHF. For the CDR3, the DNA is TGTGCCAGCAGAGGACAGGGTAATTCACCCCTCCACTTT.